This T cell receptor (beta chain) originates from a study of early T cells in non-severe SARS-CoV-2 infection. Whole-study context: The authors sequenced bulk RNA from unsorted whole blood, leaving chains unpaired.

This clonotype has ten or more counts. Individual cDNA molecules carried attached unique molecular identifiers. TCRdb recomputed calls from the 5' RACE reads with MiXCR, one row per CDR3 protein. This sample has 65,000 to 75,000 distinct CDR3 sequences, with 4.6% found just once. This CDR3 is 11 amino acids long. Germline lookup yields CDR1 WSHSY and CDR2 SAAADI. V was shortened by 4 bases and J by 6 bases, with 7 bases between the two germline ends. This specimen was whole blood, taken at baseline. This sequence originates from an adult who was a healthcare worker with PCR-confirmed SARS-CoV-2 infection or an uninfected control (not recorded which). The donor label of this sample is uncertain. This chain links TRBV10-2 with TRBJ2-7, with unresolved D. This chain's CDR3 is CASSGGREQYF. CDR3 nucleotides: TGCGCCAGCAGTGGAGGTCGCGAGCAGTACTTC.